This T cell receptor (beta chain) was obtained from a study of blood T cell repertoires in COVID-19. About the research overall: Samples taken during acute and convalescent COVID-19 were collected in the United States, Italy and Spain. PBMCs, B-cell-depleted T cells, or T cells provided the cDNA or gDNA that made up the material.

The V end was cut by 0 bases, the J end by 2 bases, with 11 bases between. CDR3 length equals 15 residues. From germline, CDR1 is SGHDT and CDR2 YYEEEE. Original analysis: Amplification from reference gene primers served as the basis for estimated nucleated cell counts. Only in-frame clones appear in the TCRdb table, and some are missing; sequencing was by immunoSEQ multiplex PCR. That table gives V, J and clone size, and the DNA gave D and trimming. The table has a few hundred thousand clones, around 90% seen once; the top ten hold around 6.6%. J is TRBJ1-1 and V is TRBV5-6; D gene unclear. The sample taken for sequencing was peripheral blood. The clonotype originates from a man in his late teens or twenties who had recovered from COVID-19. The CDR3 spells CASSLERRLNTEAFF. The CDR3 nucleotides read TGTGCCAGCAGCTTGGAACGCAGGCTCAACACTGAAGCTTTCTTT.